This TCR beta chain was captured in a study of T-cell memory formation after mild COVID-19. Study-level background: There were largely donor-specific TCR clusters.

A remark on this clonotype: The antigen is unknown.

The V segment lost 1 base and the J segment 4 bases; nucleotides outside the gene matches: 3. Germline CDR1 is SGHRS and CDR2 is YFSETQ. This CDR3 contains 15 residues. Study observations and caveats: Clones that contracted from day 15 to 85 had balanced CD4/CD8; later expanders were CD4+ biased. Clones from the second wave (peaking day 37) had unconfirmed SARS-CoV-2 specificity.

From the 5' RACE reads, TCRdb called clonotypes with MiXCR, one entry per CDR3 protein. The table lists fewer than 50,000 distinct CDR3 sequences, around 6.3% of them singletons. The genes are TRBV5-1 and TRBJ2-1; 9 positions agree with TRBD1. The specimen sequenced was PBMCs or a T cell subset sorted from them (not recorded which). This sequence was found in an adult who had mild COVID-19 (a few samples of this study predate the infection). Cell type and time point are not known. The DNA of the CDR3 is TGCGCCAGCAGCTTGCAGGACAGGGGTTACAATGAGCAGTTCTTC. Translation: CASSLQDRGYNEQFF. Complete variable domain (other parts from reference TRBV5-1 and TRBJ2-1): KAGVTQTPRYLIKTRGQQVTLSCSPISGHRSVSWYQQTPGQGLQFLFEYFSETQRNKGNFPGRFSGRQFSNSRSEMNVSTLELGDSALYLCASSLQDRGYNEQFFGPGTRLTVL.